These 18 T cell receptor beta chains originate from one sample sequenced in a study of siplizumab effects on memory and regulatory T cells. Using immunoSEQ multiplex PCR, the repertoire was profiled, and TCRdb retains in-frame clones only, with some absent. The data contain tens of thousands of clones, just over 95% of them singletons. Sequencing was done on a sample of naive CD8+ T cells sorted from blood. The source is a human donor in good health.

This chain connects TRBV9 to TRBJ1-1, with D perhaps matching TRBD1 (6 bases). Germline-derived CDR1 and CDR2 are SGDLS and YYNGEE. This CDR3 region has 13 residues. V lost 4 bases and J lost 1, with 8 bases in between. This CDR3 is CASSQGQNTEAFF. CDR3 DNA sequence: TGTGCCAGCAGCCAGGGACAGAACACTGAAGCTTTCTTT.

The CDR3 region is CASSQGLAGRDLIDEQYF. Here the CDR3 DNA reads TGCGCCAGCAGCCAAGGGTTGGCAGGCAGGGACCTAATAGACGAGCAGTACTTC. The V and J genes are TRBV4-3 and TRBJ2-7; either TRBD1 or TRBD2 may supply D (5 bases each). The CDR3 is 18 amino acids. The V and J ends lost 1 base and 5 bases respectively, with 24 bases between them. Germline assignment: CDR1 LGHNA and CDR2 YSLEER.

Here the CDR3 reads CATRGEPEDYQETQYF. DNA for the CDR3: TGTGCCACTCGAGGGGAACCGGAGGATTACCAAGAGACCCAGTACTTC. The chain recombines TRBV27 with TRBJ2-5; possibly TRBD1 or TRBD2 for D (5 bases each). Germline-derived CDR1 and CDR2 are MNHEY and SMNVEV (reference sequence). Trimming stripped 10 bases from V and 0 bases from J, with 21 bases between. The CDR3 is 16 amino acids.

This chain connects TRBV11-2 to TRBJ2-4; possibly TRBD2 for D (5 bases). The CDR3 length is 11 residues. V lost 1 base, J lost 13 bases, and 8 bases lay in between. CDR1 SGHAT and CDR2 FQNNGV come from the germline V gene. The CDR3: CASSLGGNQYF. The CDR3 DNA is TGTGCCAGCAGCTTAGGAGGGAACCAGTACTTC.

The chain carries TRBV5-1 and TRBJ2-5; TRBD1 might be the D (6 bases). Trimming cost V 1 base and J 5 bases, with 12 bases left between them. CDR3 length: 14 amino acids. Germline V gene lookup returns CDR1 SGHRS and CDR2 YFSETQ. The CDR3, as DNA: TGCGCCAGCAGCTTGACAGGGTTTGATGAGACCCAGTACTTC. It specifies CASSLTGFDETQYF.

V gene TRBV27 combines with J gene TRBJ2-5; the D gene could be TRBD1 or TRBD2 (5 bases each). The germline V gene has CDR1 MNHEY and CDR2 SMNVEV (reference sequence). The CDR3 length is 14 residues. V was shortened by 0 bases and J by 4 bases, with 9 bases between the two germline ends. The CDR3 is CASSLSGVGETQYF. The CDR3 nucleotides are TGTGCCAGCAGTTTATCGGGGGTAGGAGAGACCCAGTACTTC.

The chain recombines TRBV4-2 with TRBJ2-1, with D perhaps TRBD1 or TRBD2 (6 bases each). The CDR3 loop spans 15 amino acids. V was cut by 3 bases and J by 7 bases, with 16 bases left in between. CDR1 and CDR2 (germline): LGHNA, YNFKEQ. CDR3 region: CASSQPEGGINEQFF. Written as DNA, the CDR3 is TGTGCCAGCAGCCAGCCCGAAGGGGGGATTAATGAGCAGTTCTTC.

The V call is TRBV2, the J call TRBJ1-4; 8 nucleotides match TRBD1. Germline CDR1 reads SNHLY; CDR2 reads FYNNEI. Unmatched junction bases numbered 8, after V lost 6 bases and J lost 2 bases. This CDR3 spans 16 amino acids. The CDR3: CASRPLQGVTNEKLFF. The CDR3 coding sequence is TGTGCCAGCAGGCCACTACAGGGGGTCACTAATGAAAAACTGTTTTTT.

The chain combines TRBV27 with TRBJ1-5; 8 positions agree with TRBD1. Germline loops: CDR1 MNHEY, CDR2 SMNVEV (reference sequence). V was clipped by 8 bases and J by 4 bases; unmatched bases: 7. The CDR3 length is 14 residues. In DNA, the CDR3 is TGTGCCAGCGGCGGACAGGGAAGGAATCAGCCCCAGCATTTT. Residues: CASGGQGRNQPQHF.

This rearrangement joins TRBV19 to TRBJ1-5, with D tentatively TRBD1 (6 bases). V lost 3 bases, J lost 4 bases, and 13 bases lay in between. Germline V gene sequence: CDR1 LNHDA, CDR2 SQIVND (reference sequence). The CDR3 totals 15 residues. In DNA, the CDR3 is TGTGCCAGTAGTATCTCCGGACAGTTTAATCAGCCCCAGCATTTT. The encoded protein is CASSISGQFNQPQHF.

The V call is TRBV7-9, the J call TRBJ2-1; 12 nucleotides align to TRBD1. The CDR3 extends over 17 amino acids. Germline CDR1 and CDR2: SEHNR and FQNEAQ (reference sequence). V trimming: 1 base; J trimming: 7 bases; junction bases outside the gene matches: 8. CDR3 in DNA: TGTGCCAGCAGCTTAGTTGTGGGACAGGGGGCAGGGAATGAGCAGTTCTTC. It yields the protein CASSLVVGQGAGNEQFF.

J is TRBJ2-7 and V is TRBV15, with 10 bases lining up with TRBD1. J lost 4 bases, V lost 6 bases, and 6 bases had no gene match. Looked up from germline, CDR1 is LNHNV and CDR2 is YYDKDF (reference sequence). The CDR3 has 14 residues. The CDR3: CATRDLGQGYEQYF. For the CDR3, the DNA is TGTGCCACCAGAGATCTGGGACAGGGGTACGAGCAGTACTTC. Filled out from reference TRBV15 and TRBJ2-7, the complete variable domain reads DAMVIQNPRYQVTQFGKPVTLSCSQTLNHNVMYWYQQKSSQAPKLLFHYYDKDFNNEADTPDNFQSRRPNTSFCFLDIRSPGLGDTAMYLCATRDLGQGYEQYFGPGTRLTVT.

The chain uses TRBV30 and TRBJ2-2; D gene unclear. V lost 3 bases and J lost 3, with 8 bases in between. Germline CDR1 reads GTSNPN; CDR2 reads SVGIG (reference sequence). This CDR3 comprises 13 residues. The CDR3, as DNA: TGTGCCTGGAGCCTGTATTACACCGGGGAGCTGTTTTTT. This sequence encodes CAWSLYYTGELFF.

The chain uses TRBV7-9 and TRBJ1-6; maybe TRBD1 (5 bases). The length of the CDR3 is 14 residues. Trimming removed 0 bases at V and 10 bases at J, with 10 bases between. Germline values: CDR1 SEHNR, CDR2 FQNEAQ (reference sequence). The CDR3 region has the DNA TGTGCCAGCAGCTTAGCCCAGGGAAGATCACCCCTCCACTTT. It specifies CASSLAQGRSPLHF.

The gene calls are TRBV15 and TRBJ2-7; D gene uncertain. Germline V gives CDR1 LNHNV, CDR2 YYDKDF (reference sequence). The CDR3 length is 15 residues. V shed 4 bases and J shed 3 bases, with 16 bases lying between them. CDR3 in amino acids: CATSTVSRWGYEQYF. The CDR3 DNA reads as TGTGCCACCAGCACCGTCAGCCGGTGGGGCTACGAGCAGTACTTC.

V and J are TRBV5-1 and TRBJ1-1; D not certain. V was cut by 1 base and J by 0 bases, with 16 bases left in between. The CDR3 totals 17 residues. CDR1 SGHRS and CDR2 YFSETQ come from the germline V gene. In DNA, the CDR3 is TGCGCCAGCAGCTTGTGGGAAGCCGGGCGCTTGAACACTGAAGCTTTCTTT. This encodes CASSLWEAGRLNTEAFF. Variable domain in full (rest from reference TRBV5-1 and TRBJ1-1): KAGVTQTPRYLIKTRGQQVTLSCSPISGHRSVSWYQQTPGQGLQFLFEYFSETQRNKGNFPGRFSGRQFSNSRSEMNVSTLELGDSALYLCASSLWEAGRLNTEAFFGQGTRLTVV.

This chain uses TRBV4-3 with TRBJ2-7; either TRBD1 or TRBD2 may fit D (6 bases each). CDR3 length: 13 residues. Deletions cut 4 bases from V and 3 bases from J, with 10 bases between. Germline CDR1 LGHNA, CDR2 YSLEER. The CDR3 DNA reads as TGCGCCAGCAGCCGTCGGGGGCACTACGAGCAGTACTTC. Translated: CASSRRGHYEQYF.

This clone was picked up one time. The chain links TRBV5-6 to TRBJ2-7, with TRBD2 matching over 10 bases. Germline values: CDR1 SGHDT, CDR2 YYEEEE. This CDR3 has 17 amino acids. V trimming: 0 bases; J trimming: 0 bases; junction bases outside the gene matches: 6. This chain's CDR3 is CASSLGTSGISSYEQYF. Here the CDR3 DNA reads TGTGCCAGCAGCTTGGGAACTAGCGGGATAAGCTCCTACGAGCAGTACTTC.